In its sample, the clone carrying this T cell receptor (beta chain) was seen many times. Its matching antigen is unknown. The read halts 3 residues ahead of the CDR3 end, with the missing end drawn from the germline J gene. These data are taken from a study of T cell clonality in common variable immunodeficiency. Overall study findings and caveats: Reportedly, TCR beta sequences from common variable immunodeficiency showed fewer deletions and N-nucleotide insertions. CVID subjects had higher TCRbeta clonality than healthy controls, most marked in about a third.

The germline V and J ends were trimmed by 5 bases and 1 base, with 15 bases remaining between them. The V gene's germline CDR1 is SEHNR and CDR2 FQNEAQ (reference sequence). This CDR3 has 15 amino acids. The protocol was immunoSEQ multiplex PCR, while the TCRdb copy is restricted to in-frame clones and leaves out a portion. The sample contains about 64,000 clones, none of them singletons. The sequenced sample consisted of peripheral blood mononuclear cells. The V gene is TRBV7-9, the J gene TRBJ2-7; possibly TRBD2 for D (6 bases). This clonotype originated in a person aged 18 to 70 in good health. The chain's CDR3 is CASSPGTYSSYEQYF. The sequenced CDR3 bases are TGTGCCAGCAGCCCCGGGACTTACTCTTCCTACGAG.